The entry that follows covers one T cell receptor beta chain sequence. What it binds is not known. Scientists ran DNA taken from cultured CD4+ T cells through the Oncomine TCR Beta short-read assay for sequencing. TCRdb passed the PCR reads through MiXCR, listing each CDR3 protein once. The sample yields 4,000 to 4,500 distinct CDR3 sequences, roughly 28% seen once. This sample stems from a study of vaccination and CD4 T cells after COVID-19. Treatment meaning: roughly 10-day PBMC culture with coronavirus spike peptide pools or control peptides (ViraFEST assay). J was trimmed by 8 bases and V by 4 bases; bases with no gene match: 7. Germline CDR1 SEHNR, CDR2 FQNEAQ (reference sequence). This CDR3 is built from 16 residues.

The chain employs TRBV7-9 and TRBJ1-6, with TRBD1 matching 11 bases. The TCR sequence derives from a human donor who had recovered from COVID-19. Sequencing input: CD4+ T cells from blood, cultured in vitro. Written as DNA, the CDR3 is TGTGCCAGCAGCTCAACAGGGACAGGGGGGCATTCACCCCTCCACTTT. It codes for CASSSTGTGGHSPLHF.